This is a list of T cell receptor beta chains from one sample in a study of T cells expressing NK-cell markers. TCRdb re-analyzed the 5' RACE reads; it lists each CDR3 protein once, without DNA. This table lists 300,000 to 450,000 distinct CDR3 sequences. The sample taken for sequencing was blood T cells: a sorted CD56 or NKG2C T cell subset, CD4+ or CD8+ T cells, or bulk PBMC T cells (not recorded which). All receptors derive from a man between 18 and 69 years old in good health. Both conserved end residues are part of each CDR3. The size entry is marked missing in some rows and otherwise reads once, few, many or a size class.

CDR3 protein | clone size | J gene | V gene
CASSPETSSGQFF | NA | TRBJ2-1 | TRBV5-5
CASRTRPTSEKLFF | medium-sized | TRBJ1-4 | TRBV6-5
CASSGSSGVAKQYF | NA | TRBJ2-7 | TRBV2
CASSSDRGPNTGELFF | NA | TRBJ2-2 | TRBV6-5
CASSRDAQETQYF | NA | TRBJ2-5 | TRBV12-3/TRBV12-4
CASSLGPSQGETQYF | NA | TRBJ2-5 | TRBV11-2
CASSYSIPSGGLYQETQYF | NA | TRBJ2-5 | TRBV6-5
CASSPRQGLNGEQFF | NA | TRBJ2-1 | TRBV6-5
CASSRGRNEKLFF | NA | TRBJ1-4 | TRBV5-1
CASRNRNSPLHF | NA | TRBJ1-6 | TRBV7-6
CASSFRGADTQYF | NA | TRBJ2-3 | TRBV28
CASSLELFSRDEQFF | NA | TRBJ2-1 | TRBV5-6
CASRAGRSYTGELFF | NA | TRBJ2-2 | TRBV27
CASSQVLSSPLHF | NA | TRBJ1-6 | TRBV14
CASSLDPNTIYF | NA | TRBJ1-3 | TRBV7-2
CASSTVPGTNYEQYF | NA | TRBJ2-7 | TRBV18
CASSEGTGYSPLHF | NA | TRBJ1-6 | TRBV9
CSAAPGRGLPYEQYF | NA | TRBJ2-7 | TRBV20-1
CASSDKLTIGAEAFF | NA | TRBJ1-1 | TRBV6-1
CSVGGPGQGGYGYTF | NA | TRBJ1-2 | TRBV29-1
CASSIGTGGSGEQFF | NA | TRBJ2-1 | TRBV18
CASSYSTQAQETQYF | NA | TRBJ2-5 | TRBV6-5
CSASAKPGTSGADTQYF | NA | TRBJ2-3 | TRBV20-1
CSARVGQKSGASYTF | NA | TRBJ1-2 | TRBV20-1
CASSPSRGGDIQYF | NA | TRBJ2-4 | TRBV7-8
CATSDWGFVGANTGELFF | NA | TRBJ2-2 | TRBV24-1
CASSYGGGVDTQYF | NA | TRBJ2-3 | TRBV6-5
CATSREKGVTETQYF | NA | TRBJ2-5 | TRBV15
CASRASGKETQYF | NA | TRBJ2-5 | TRBV2
CASSGRLAGGRTDTQYF | NA | TRBJ2-3 | TRBV9
CASSSMSSYNEQFF | NA | TRBJ2-1 | TRBV18
CASRTGTGNYEQYF | NA | TRBJ2-7 | TRBV11-1
CASSFQGERPQHF | NA | TRBJ1-5 | TRBV6-5
CASSLGRGGPDEQYF | NA | TRBJ2-7 | TRBV12-3/TRBV12-4
CASSARDRLEGHEQFF | NA | TRBJ2-1 | TRBV5-4
CASSLGGPKDFYEQYF | NA | TRBJ2-7 | TRBV11-1
CSYQLGVLAKNIQYF | NA | TRBJ2-4 | TRBV20-1
CASSFNELPTQYF | NA | TRBJ2-3 | TRBV12-3/TRBV12-4
CASRNSGLVNSPLHF | NA | TRBJ1-6 | TRBV3-1
CASSLGEGADTQYF | NA | TRBJ2-3 | TRBV7-7
CASSAIGTDVEAFF | NA | TRBJ1-1 | TRBV6-1
CASSNGTPLGYTF | NA | TRBJ1-2 | TRBV12-3/TRBV12-4
CSARNPGQLNTEAFF | NA | TRBJ1-1 | TRBV20-1
CASSRKHGLEKLFF | NA | TRBJ1-4 | TRBV3-1
CASSFIGSPLHF | NA | TRBJ1-6 | TRBV7-8
CASSKGGTGELFF | NA | TRBJ2-2 | TRBV7-3
CASSDSRGPGQGNIQYF | NA | TRBJ2-4 | TRBV12-3/TRBV12-4
CASRTSTHSYNEQFF | NA | TRBJ2-1 | TRBV5-1